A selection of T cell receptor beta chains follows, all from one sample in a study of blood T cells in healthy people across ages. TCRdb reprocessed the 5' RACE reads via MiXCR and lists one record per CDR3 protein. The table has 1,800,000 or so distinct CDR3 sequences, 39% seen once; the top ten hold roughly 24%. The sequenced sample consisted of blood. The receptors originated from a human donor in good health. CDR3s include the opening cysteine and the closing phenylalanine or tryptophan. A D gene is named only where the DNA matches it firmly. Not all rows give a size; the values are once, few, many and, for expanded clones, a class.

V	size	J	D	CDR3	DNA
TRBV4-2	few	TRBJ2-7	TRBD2	CASSQDGAGGYEQYF	TGTGCCAGCAGCCAAGATGGGGCGGGGGGATACGAGCAGTACTTC
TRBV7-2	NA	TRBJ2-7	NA	CASSLEVLRGASYEQYF	TGTGCCAGCAGTCTAGAGGTTTTGAGGGGGGCAAGTTACGAGCAGTACTTC
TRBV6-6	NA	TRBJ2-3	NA	CASSYSRCDTQYF	TGTGCCAGCAGTTACTCGCGATGTGATACGCAGTATTTT
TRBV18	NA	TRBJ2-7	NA	CASSIRDVTTEQYF	TGTGCCAGCTCAATCAGGGATGTGACTACCGAGCAGTACTTC
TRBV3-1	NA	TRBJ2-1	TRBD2	CASSQLTSRFKGEQFF	TGTGCCAGCAGCCAGCTGACTAGCAGATTTAAGGGGGAGCAGTTCTTC
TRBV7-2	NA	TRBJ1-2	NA	CASSLVGQTLYGYTF	TGTGCCAGCAGTTTAGTAGGACAGACATTGTATGGCTACACCTTC
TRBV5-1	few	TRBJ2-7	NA	CASSSPGPTTYEQYF	TGCGCCAGCAGCTCACCGGGCCCCACTACCTACGAGCAGTACTTC
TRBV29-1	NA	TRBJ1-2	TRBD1	CSGRDSSGYTF	TGCAGCGGACGGGACAGCAGCGGCTACACCTTC
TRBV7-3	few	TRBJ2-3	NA	CASGTTDTQYF	TGTGCCAGCGGAACCACAGATACGCAGTATTTT
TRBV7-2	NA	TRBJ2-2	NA	CASAGQNTGELFF	TGTGCCAGCGCAGGGCAGAACACCGGGGAGCTGTTTTTT
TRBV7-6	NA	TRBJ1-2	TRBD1	CASSFSSRDSYGYTF	TGTGCCAGCAGCTTCTCCAGCCGGGACAGTTATGGCTACACCTTC
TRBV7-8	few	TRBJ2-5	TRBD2	CANSFRLSGGPEEETQYF	TGTGCCAACAGCTTTAGGCTCAGCGGGGGGCCAGAGGAGGAGACCCAGTACTTC
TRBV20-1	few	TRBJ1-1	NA	CSAAGTVNTEAFF	TGCAGTGCTGCAGGGACTGTGAACACTGAAGCTTTCTTT
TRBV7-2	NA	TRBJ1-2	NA	CASSLWGGARGYTF	TGTGCCAGCAGCTTATGGGGGGGGGCGCGAGGCTACACCTTC
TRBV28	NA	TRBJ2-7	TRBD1	CASRGTGTGFYEQYF	TGTGCCAGCAGAGGAACCGGGACAGGGTTCTACGAGCAGTACTTC
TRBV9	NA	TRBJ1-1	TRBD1	CASSHRGGNTEAFF	TGTGCCAGCAGCCACAGGGGGGGGAACACTGAAGCTTTCTTT
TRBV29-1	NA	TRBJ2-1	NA	CSAEEVPREVDEQFF	TGCAGCGCTGAAGAGGTGCCCAGGGAAGTAGATGAGCAGTTCTTC
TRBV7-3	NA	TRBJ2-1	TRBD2	CTSSTGLAGGNEQFF	TGTACCAGCAGCACGGGACTAGCGGGGGGCAATGAGCAGTTCTTC
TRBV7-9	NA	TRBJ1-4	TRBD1	CASSTTGEVEKLFF	TGTGCCAGCAGCACGACAGGGGAAGTCGAAAAACTGTTTTTT
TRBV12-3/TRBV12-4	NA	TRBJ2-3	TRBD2	CASLPQRGEGTDTQYF	TGTGCCAGCCTTCCTCAACGGGGGGAGGGCACAGATACGCAGTATTTT
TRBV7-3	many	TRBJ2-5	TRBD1	CASSLTGQGETQYF	TGTGCCAGCAGCTTAACGGGACAGGGAGAGACCCAGTACTTC
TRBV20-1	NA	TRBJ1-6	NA	CSARVGSYNSPLHF	TGCAGTGCTAGGGTCGGCAGCTATAATTCACCCCTCCACTTT
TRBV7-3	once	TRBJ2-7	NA	CASSLGAGPYNEQYF	TGTGCCAGCAGCTTAGGGGCGGGACCCTACAATGAGCAGTACTTC
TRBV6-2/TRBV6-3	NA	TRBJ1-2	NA	CASSRLSYGYTF	TGTGCCAGCAGTCGTCTCAGCTATGGCTACACCTTC
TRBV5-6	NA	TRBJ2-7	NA	CASSLGLTIPYEQYF	TGTGCCAGCAGCCTGGGACTCACAATACCCTACGAGCAGTACTTC
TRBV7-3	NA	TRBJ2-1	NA	CASSLDHAGNEQFF	TGTGCCAGCAGCCTGGACCATGCGGGGAATGAGCAGTTCTTC
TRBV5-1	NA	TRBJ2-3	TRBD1	CASSLGTGAAGTQYF	TGCGCCAGCAGCTTGGGGACAGGGGCGGCAGGTACGCAGTATTTT
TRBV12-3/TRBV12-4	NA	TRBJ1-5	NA	CASSFQGFERQPQHF	TGTGCCAGCAGTTTCCAGGGGTTTGAGCGTCAGCCCCAGCATTTT
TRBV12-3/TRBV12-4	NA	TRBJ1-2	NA	CASSLIGAIYGYTF	TGTGCCAGCAGTTTAATCGGGGCGATCTATGGCTACACCTTC
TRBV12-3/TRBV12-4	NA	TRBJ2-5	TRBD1	CASSSPGQGAGQYF	TGTGCCAGCAGTTCCCCGGGACAGGGGGCTGGGCAGTACTTC
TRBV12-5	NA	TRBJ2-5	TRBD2	CASGFSSLAGRGGETQYF	TGTGCTAGTGGTTTCTCCTCCCTCGCTGGGCGGGGGGGAGAGACCCAGTACTTC